This T cell receptor (beta chain) is drawn from a study of technical replicates of blood from a few donors. This clone was recorded only once. This CDR3 region has 15 residues. In germline, CDR1 is SGHKS, CDR2 YYEKEE (reference sequence). V gave up 5 bases and J gave up 6 bases; unmatched junction bases: 9. Measured with immunoSEQ multiplex PCR; TCRdb has only the in-frame clones, and not every one. In the table there are tens of thousands of clones, roughly 95% of which are singletons. The chain links TRBV5-5 to TRBJ1-1; 11 nucleotides align to TRBD1. The source of this sequence is a human donor in good health. Sequencing was done on a sample of T cells isolated from PBMCs. The CDR3 DNA sequence: TGTGCCAGCAGGTATATACCGGGACAGGGGGCTGAAGCTTTCTTT. It yields the protein CASRYIPGQGAEAFF.